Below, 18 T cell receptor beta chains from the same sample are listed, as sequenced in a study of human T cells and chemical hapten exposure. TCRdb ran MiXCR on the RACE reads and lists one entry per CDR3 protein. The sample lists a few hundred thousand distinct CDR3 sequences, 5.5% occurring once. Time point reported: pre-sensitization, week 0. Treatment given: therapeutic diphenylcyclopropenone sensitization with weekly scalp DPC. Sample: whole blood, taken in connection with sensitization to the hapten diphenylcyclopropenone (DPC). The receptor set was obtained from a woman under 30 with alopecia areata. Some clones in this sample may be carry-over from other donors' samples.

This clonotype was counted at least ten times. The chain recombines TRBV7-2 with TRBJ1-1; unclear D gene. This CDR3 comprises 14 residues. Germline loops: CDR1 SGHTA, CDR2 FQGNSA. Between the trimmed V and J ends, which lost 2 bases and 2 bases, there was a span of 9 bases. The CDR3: CASSLRGRNTEAFF. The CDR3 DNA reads TGTGCCAGCAGCTTAAGAGGGAGAAACACTGAAGCTTTCTTT.

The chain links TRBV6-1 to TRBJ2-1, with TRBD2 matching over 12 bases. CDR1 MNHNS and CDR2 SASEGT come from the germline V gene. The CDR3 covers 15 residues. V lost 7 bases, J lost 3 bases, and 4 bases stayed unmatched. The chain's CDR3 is CASISSGGVYNEQFF. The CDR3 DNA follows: TGTGCCAGCATCTCTAGCGGGGGGGTCTACAATGAGCAGTTCTTC.

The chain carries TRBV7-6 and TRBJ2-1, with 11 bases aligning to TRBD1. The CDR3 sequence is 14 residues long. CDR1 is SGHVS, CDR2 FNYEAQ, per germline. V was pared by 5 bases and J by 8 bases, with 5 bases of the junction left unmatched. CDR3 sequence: CASSPDRGQHEQFF. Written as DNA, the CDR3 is TGTGCCAGCAGCCCGGACAGGGGGCAGCATGAGCAGTTCTTC. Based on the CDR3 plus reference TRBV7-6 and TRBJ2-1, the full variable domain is GAGVSQSPRYKVTKRGQDVALRCDPISGHVSLYWYRQALGQGPEFLTYFNYEAQQDKSGLPNDRFSAERPEGSISTLTIQRTEQRDSAMYRCASSPDRGQHEQFFGPGTRLTVL.

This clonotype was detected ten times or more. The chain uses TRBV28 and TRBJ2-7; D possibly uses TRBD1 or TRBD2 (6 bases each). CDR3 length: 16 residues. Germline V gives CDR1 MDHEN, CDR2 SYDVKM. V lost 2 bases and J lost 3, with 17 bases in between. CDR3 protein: CASSLAGGSLLYEQYF. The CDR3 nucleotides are TGTGCCAGCAGTTTAGCCGGGGGCAGCCTCCTCTACGAGCAGTACTTC.

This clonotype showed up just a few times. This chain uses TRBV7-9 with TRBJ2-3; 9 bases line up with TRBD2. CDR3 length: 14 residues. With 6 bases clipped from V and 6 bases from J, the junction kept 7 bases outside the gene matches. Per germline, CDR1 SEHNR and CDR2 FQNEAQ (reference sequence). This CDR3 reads CASSTAGGPDTQYF. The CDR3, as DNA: TGTGCCAGCAGTACGGCGGGGGGGCCGGATACGCAGTATTTT. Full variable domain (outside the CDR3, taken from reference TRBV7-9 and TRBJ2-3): DTGVSQNPRHKITKRGQNVTFRCDPISEHNRLYWYRQTLGQGPEFLTYFQNEAQLEKSRLLSDRFSAERPKGSFSTLEIQRTEQGDSAMYLCASSTAGGPDTQYFGPGTRLTVL.

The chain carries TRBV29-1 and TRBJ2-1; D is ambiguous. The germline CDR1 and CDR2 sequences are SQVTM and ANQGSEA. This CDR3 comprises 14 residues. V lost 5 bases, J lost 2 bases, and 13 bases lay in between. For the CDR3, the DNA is TGCAGCGTTACCTCCCGGAACCCCTACAATGAGCAGTTCTTC. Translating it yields CSVTSRNPYNEQFF.

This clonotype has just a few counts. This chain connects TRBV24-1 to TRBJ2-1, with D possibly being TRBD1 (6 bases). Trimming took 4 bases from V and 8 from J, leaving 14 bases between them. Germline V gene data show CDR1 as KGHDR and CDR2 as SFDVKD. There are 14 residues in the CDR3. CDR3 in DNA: TGTGCCACCAGTGACGCTGGACAGTCTCATGAGCAGTTCTTC. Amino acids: CATSDAGQSHEQFF.

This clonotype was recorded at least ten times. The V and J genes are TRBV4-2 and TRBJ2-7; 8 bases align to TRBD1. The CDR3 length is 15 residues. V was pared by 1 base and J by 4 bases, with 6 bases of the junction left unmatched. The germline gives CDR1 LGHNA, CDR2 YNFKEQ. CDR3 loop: CASSQGRQGRYEQYF. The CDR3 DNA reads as TGTGCCAGCAGCCAAGGTCGACAGGGGAGGTACGAGCAGTACTTC.

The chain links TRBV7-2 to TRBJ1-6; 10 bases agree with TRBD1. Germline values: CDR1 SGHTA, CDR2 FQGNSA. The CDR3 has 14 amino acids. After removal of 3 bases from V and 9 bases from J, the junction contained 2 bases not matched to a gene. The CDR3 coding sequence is TGTGCCAGCAGCTTTGGGACAGGGGTTTCACCCCTCCACTTT. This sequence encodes CASSFGTGVSPLHF.

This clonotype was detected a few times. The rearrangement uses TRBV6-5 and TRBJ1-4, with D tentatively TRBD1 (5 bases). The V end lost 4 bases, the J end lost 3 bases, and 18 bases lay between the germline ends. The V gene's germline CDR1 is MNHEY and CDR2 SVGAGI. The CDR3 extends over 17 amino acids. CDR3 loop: CASSLRRGSRSNEKLFF. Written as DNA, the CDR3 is TGTGCCAGCAGTTTGCGACGGGGGTCAAGATCTAATGAAAAACTGTTTTTT.

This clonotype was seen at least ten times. CDR3 region: CASSPPGRGPLEQYF. CDR3 bases: TGTGCCAGCAGCCCCCCGGGGAGGGGGCCTTTGGAGCAGTACTTC. The chain joins TRBV3-1 to TRBJ2-7; D is tentatively TRBD1 or TRBD2 (7 bases each). V lost 4 bases and J lost 7, with 20 bases in between. The CDR3 is 15 residues long. CDR1 is LGHDT, CDR2 YNNKEL, per germline (reference sequence).

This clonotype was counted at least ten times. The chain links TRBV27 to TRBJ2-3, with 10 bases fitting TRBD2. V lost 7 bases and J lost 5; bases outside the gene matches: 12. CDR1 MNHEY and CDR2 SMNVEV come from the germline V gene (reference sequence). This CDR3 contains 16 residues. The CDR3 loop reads CASNPTAGGLGDTQYF. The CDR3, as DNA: TGTGCCAGCAATCCTACAGCGGGGGGGCTCGGAGATACGCAGTATTTT.

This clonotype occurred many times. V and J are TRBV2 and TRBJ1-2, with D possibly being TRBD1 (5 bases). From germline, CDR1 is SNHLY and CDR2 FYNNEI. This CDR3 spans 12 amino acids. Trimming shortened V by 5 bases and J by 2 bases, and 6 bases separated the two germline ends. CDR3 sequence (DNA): TGTGCCAGCAGTCCAGGGAACTATGGCTACACCTTC. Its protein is CASSPGNYGYTF. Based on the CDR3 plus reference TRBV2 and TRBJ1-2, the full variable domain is EPEVTQTPSHQVTQMGQEVILRCVPISNHLYFYWYRQILGQKVEFLVSFYNNEISEKSEIFDDQFSVERPDGSNFTLKIRSTKLEDSAMYFCASSPGNYGYTFGSGTRLTVV.

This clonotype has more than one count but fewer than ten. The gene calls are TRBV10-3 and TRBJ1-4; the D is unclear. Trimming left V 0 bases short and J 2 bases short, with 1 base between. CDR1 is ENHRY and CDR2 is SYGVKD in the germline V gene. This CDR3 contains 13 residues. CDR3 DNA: TGTGCCATCAGTGAGTCGACTAATGAAAAACTGTTTTTT. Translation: CAISESTNEKLFF.

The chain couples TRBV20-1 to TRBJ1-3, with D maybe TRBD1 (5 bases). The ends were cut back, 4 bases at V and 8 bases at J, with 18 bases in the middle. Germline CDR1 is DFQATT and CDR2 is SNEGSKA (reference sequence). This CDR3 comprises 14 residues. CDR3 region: CSATRTAPGDTIYF. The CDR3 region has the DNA TGCAGTGCTACCCGGACTGCTCCGGGGGACACCATATATTTT.

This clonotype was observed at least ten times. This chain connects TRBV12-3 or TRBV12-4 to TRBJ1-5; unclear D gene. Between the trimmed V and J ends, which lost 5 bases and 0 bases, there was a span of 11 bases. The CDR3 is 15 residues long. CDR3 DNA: TGTGCCAGCAGTCTACCCTCCAGTAGCAATCAGCCCCAGCATTTT. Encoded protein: CASSLPSSSNQPQHF.

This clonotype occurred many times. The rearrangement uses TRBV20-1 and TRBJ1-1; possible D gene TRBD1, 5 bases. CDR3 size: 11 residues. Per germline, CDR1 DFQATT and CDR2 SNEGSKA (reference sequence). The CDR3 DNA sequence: TGCAGGCAGGGCGGGGAAACTGAAGCTTTCTTT. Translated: CRQGGETEAFF.

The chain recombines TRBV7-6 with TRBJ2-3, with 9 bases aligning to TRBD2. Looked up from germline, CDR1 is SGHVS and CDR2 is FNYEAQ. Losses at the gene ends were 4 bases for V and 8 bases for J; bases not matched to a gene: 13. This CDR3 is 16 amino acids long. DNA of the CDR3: TGTGCCAGCAGCTGGGGCGCTAGCGGGGCCAAGGGTACGCAGTATTTT. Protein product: CASSWGASGAKGTQYF.